The rows below give T cell receptor beta chains drawn from one sample of a study of T cell changes during pregnancy in multiple sclerosis. Method: immunoSEQ multiplex PCR; TCRdb's copy keeps in-frame clones and lacks some. The table has tens of thousands of clones, about 93% seen once. The material sequenced was CD4+ T cells from peripheral blood mononuclear cells, taken in the second trimester of pregnancy. The origin of the receptors is a female donor in good health, enrolled as a control in a pregnancy study. Both conserved end residues are trimmed from each CDR3. The listing skips clone size in some rows; elsewhere it reads once, few, many or a size class.

abundance	len	v_gene	CDR3aa
NA	13	TRBV7-2	ASSLAGTRDYEQY
NA	13	TRBV4-3	ASSLSRQAIQPQH
NA	12	TRBV19	ASSIRERRYEQY
NA	14	TRBV4-1	ASSQAAGTSYNEQF
NA	11	TRBV7-2	ASSLTRDTEAF
NA	14	TRBV18	ASSPGGYSLYNEQF
NA	11	TRBV18	ASSRTGSDTQY
NA	10	TRBV30	ACSQGLYGYT
NA	12	TRBV10-2	ASLGGTGNTEAF
NA	12	TRBV5-1	ASSLGGAKETQY
once	13	TRBV7-3	ASSPLAGIRETQY
NA	13	TRBV19	ASTPGASANQPQH
NA	14	TRBV19	ASSTSGGTHYNEQF
once	11	TRBV5-4	ASSSVGNSPLH
NA	12	TRBV19	ASRARERGGEQF
NA	11	TRBV5-4	ASSLPGLSTQY
NA	13	TRBV21-1	ASSRGLGQRYEQY
NA	13	TRBV9	ASSVVGEGGYGYT
NA	15	TRBV10-3	AISEDPRDIFSYEQY
NA	14	TRBV5-1	ASSKTGTSVYNEQF
NA	11	TRBV30	ACRGEHNSPLH
NA	13	TRBV10-1	AITKDRPTGDGYT
once	11	TRBV6-6	ASSYKGSGELF
NA	11	TRBV27	ASTSGGAYEQY
NA	12	TRBV5-1	ASSNPGSGAEAF
NA	16	TRBV4-1	ASSHTPAGLSSYNEQF
NA	14	TRBV7-2	ASSAGGLAGGGTQY
NA	13	TRBV19	ASSPGWVTGQPQH
NA	13	TRBV5-6	ASSLVFESGETQY
NA	14	TRBV19	ATQREAGLGNQPQH